Listed here are 25 T cell receptor beta chains from one sample, sequenced in a study of monozygotic twins with inflammatory bowel disease. TCRdb re-called the 5' RACE reads, yielding one record per CDR3 amino acid sequence without DNA. Here the sample table reports approximately 400,000 distinct CDR3 sequences. The sequenced sample consisted of blood. These receptors all come from a human donor with ulcerative colitis or Crohn's disease, or a healthy co-twin of an affected twin (not recorded which).

The J gene is TRBJ2-1, the V gene TRBV3-1; TCRdb's D call, TRBD1, is unchecked because there is no DNA. The CDR3 consists of 16 residues. CDR1 is LGHDT, CDR2 YNNKEL, per germline (reference sequence). This CDR3 reads CASSQILAAPVGEQFF.

The V gene is TRBV11-2, the J gene TRBJ2-7; TCRdb names TRBD2, which stays unverified in the absence of DNA. CDR3 length: 17 residues. CDR1 is SGHAT and CDR2 is FQNNGV in the germline V gene. CDR3 residues: CASSPAFLGRGGYEQYF.

V usage is TRBV5-1 and J usage is TRBJ1-1; TCRdb proposes TRBD1, but this gene call is untestable without DNA. The CDR3 has 15 residues. Germline assignment: CDR1 SGHRS and CDR2 YFSETQ. The CDR3 here is CASSLRSGVGTEAFF.

The chain employs TRBV10-3 and TRBJ2-7; the TRBD1 assignment by TCRdb is unverifiable without DNA. The length of the CDR3 is 14 residues. Germline lookup yields CDR1 ENHRY and CDR2 SYGVKD. The CDR3 sequence is CAISPDRGTYEQYF.

The chain uses TRBV3-1 and TRBJ2-1; TCRdb names TRBD1, which stays unverified in the absence of DNA. Germline-derived CDR1 and CDR2 are LGHDT and YNNKEL (reference sequence). The CDR3 has 14 residues. Here the CDR3 reads CASTGHVGGNEQFF.

This chain joins TRBV2 and TRBJ1-1; the D call from TCRdb, TRBD1, cannot be confirmed without DNA. Germline CDR1 and CDR2: SNHLY and FYNNEI. This CDR3 spans 11 amino acids. The CDR3 sequence: CASSGVRAAFF.

V and J are TRBV19 and TRBJ1-5; TCRdb selects TRBD1, and the lack of DNA leaves this call unchecked. Per the germline V gene, CDR1 is LNHDA and CDR2 is SQIVND (reference sequence). The CDR3 consists of 14 residues. The CDR3 sequence: CASTAQVAGQPQHF.

The J gene is TRBJ2-3, the V gene TRBV5-1; the D call of TRBD1 rests on TCRdb alone, since no DNA is present to check it. This CDR3 contains 15 residues. Germline CDR1 SGHRS, CDR2 YFSETQ. Here the CDR3 reads CASSLGRDHTDTQYF.

The chain uses TRBV9 and TRBJ1-2; there is no DNA to check the TCRdb D call of TRBD1. Looked up from germline, CDR1 is SGDLS and CDR2 is YYNGEE. The CDR3 has 14 amino acids. CDR3 amino acids: CASSPEMGRGGYTF.

The chain joins TRBV30 to TRBJ1-1. CDR1 is GTSNPN and CDR2 is SVGIG in the germline V gene (reference sequence). This CDR3 comprises 12 residues. The CDR3 loop reads CAWSVSTTEAFF.

The chain carries TRBV27 and TRBJ2-3; TCRdb designates TRBD2, a call that cannot be tested without DNA. The CDR3 loop spans 13 amino acids. CDR1 and CDR2 from the germline V gene are MNHEY and SMNVEV (reference sequence). The CDR3 loop reads CASRPREADTQYF.

V usage is TRBV5-1 and J usage is TRBJ1-1; the D call of TRBD1 rests on TCRdb alone, since no DNA is present to check it. Per the germline V gene, CDR1 is SGHRS and CDR2 is YFSETQ. The CDR3 runs to 15 residues. The CDR3 region is CASSLAAGGNTEAFF. Variable domain in full (rest from reference TRBV5-1 and TRBJ1-1): KAGVTQTPRYLIKTRGQQVTLSCSPISGHRSVSWYQQTPGQGLQFLFEYFSETQRNKGNFPGRFSGRQFSNSRSEMNVSTLELGDSALYLCASSLAAGGNTEAFFGQGTRLTVV.

The gene calls are TRBV29-1 and TRBJ2-2; TCRdb returns TRBD1, unconfirmable since there is no DNA. The length of the CDR3 is 14 residues. The germline CDR1 and CDR2 sequences are SQVTM and ANQGSEA. The CDR3 reads CSVGLGGNTGELFF.

V and J are TRBV7-6 and TRBJ2-1; TCRdb outputs TRBD1, but without DNA this stays unchecked. CDR3 size: 14 residues. Germline CDR1 reads SGHVS; CDR2 reads FNYEAQ. The chain's CDR3 is CASSLVGGGDEQFF.

The chain recombines TRBV7-2 with TRBJ1-5; the D call from TCRdb, TRBD1, cannot be confirmed without DNA. Germline V gene data show CDR1 as SGHTA and CDR2 as FQGNSA. The CDR3 runs 15 residues. The CDR3 region is CASSPSGGNNQPQHF.

V gene TRBV6-1 combines with J gene TRBJ1-5; absent DNA, TCRdb's TRBD1 call cannot be checked. The CDR3 spans 15 residues. Germline assignment: CDR1 MNHNS and CDR2 SASEGT. CDR3: CASSGGGAQNQPQHF.

V usage is TRBV19 and J usage is TRBJ1-1. There are 17 residues in the CDR3. Germline V CDR1 and CDR2: LNHDA, SQIVND (reference sequence). This CDR3 reads CASSSDPYRAWNTEAFF.

This chain connects TRBV5-4 to TRBJ2-7; lacking DNA, the TRBD1 call made by TCRdb goes unchecked. The CDR3 is 13 residues long. Germline CDR1 reads SGHNT; CDR2 reads YYREEE (reference sequence). CDR3 loop: CASSKTGLGEQYF.

The chain joins TRBV4-1 to TRBJ2-2; the D call from TCRdb, TRBD1, cannot be confirmed without DNA. Looked up from germline, CDR1 is MGHRA and CDR2 is YSYEKL. The CDR3 totals 15 residues. The CDR3 region is CASSHSRRETGELFF.

This rearrangement joins TRBV20-1 to TRBJ2-1. This CDR3 is 13 amino acids long. Germline V gene lookup returns CDR1 DFQATT and CDR2 SNEGSKA (reference sequence). CDR3 sequence: CSARWLGNNEQFF.

V and J are TRBV14 and TRBJ2-5; the D call of TRBD1 rests on TCRdb alone, since no DNA is present to check it. Germline lookup yields CDR1 SGHDN and CDR2 FVKESK. The CDR3 totals 17 residues. The CDR3 sequence: CASSQGSIRTVEETQYF. Based on the CDR3 plus reference TRBV14 and TRBJ2-5, the full variable domain is EAGVTQFPSHSVIEKGQTVTLRCDPISGHDNLYWYRRVMGKEIKFLLHFVKESKQDESGMPNNRFLAERTGGTYSTLKVQPAELEDSGVYFCASSQGSIRTVEETQYFGPGTRLLVL.

This rearrangement joins TRBV6-2 or TRBV6-3 to TRBJ2-4; TCRdb designates TRBD1, a call that cannot be tested without DNA. This CDR3 has 15 amino acids. CDR1 is MNHEY and CDR2 is SVGEGT in the germline V gene. CDR3 loop: CASIAGPQGKNIQYF.

The chain carries TRBV2 and TRBJ2-3; TCRdb's D gene call, TRBD2, goes unchecked for lack of DNA. This CDR3 is 15 amino acids long. Germline assignment: CDR1 SNHLY and CDR2 FYNNEI. CDR3 sequence: CASSGWEGGTDTQYF.

The J gene is TRBJ1-2, the V gene TRBV28; TCRdb selects TRBD1, and the lack of DNA leaves this call unchecked. Germline lookup yields CDR1 MDHEN and CDR2 SYDVKM. CDR3 length equals 14 residues. CDR3 protein: CASSLTGGDYGYTF.

CDR3 in amino acids: CSVGPGLADDEQFF. The chain couples TRBV29-1 to TRBJ2-1; absent DNA, TCRdb's TRBD2 call cannot be checked. CDR1 is SQVTM, CDR2 ANQGSEA, per germline. The CDR3 contains 14 residues.